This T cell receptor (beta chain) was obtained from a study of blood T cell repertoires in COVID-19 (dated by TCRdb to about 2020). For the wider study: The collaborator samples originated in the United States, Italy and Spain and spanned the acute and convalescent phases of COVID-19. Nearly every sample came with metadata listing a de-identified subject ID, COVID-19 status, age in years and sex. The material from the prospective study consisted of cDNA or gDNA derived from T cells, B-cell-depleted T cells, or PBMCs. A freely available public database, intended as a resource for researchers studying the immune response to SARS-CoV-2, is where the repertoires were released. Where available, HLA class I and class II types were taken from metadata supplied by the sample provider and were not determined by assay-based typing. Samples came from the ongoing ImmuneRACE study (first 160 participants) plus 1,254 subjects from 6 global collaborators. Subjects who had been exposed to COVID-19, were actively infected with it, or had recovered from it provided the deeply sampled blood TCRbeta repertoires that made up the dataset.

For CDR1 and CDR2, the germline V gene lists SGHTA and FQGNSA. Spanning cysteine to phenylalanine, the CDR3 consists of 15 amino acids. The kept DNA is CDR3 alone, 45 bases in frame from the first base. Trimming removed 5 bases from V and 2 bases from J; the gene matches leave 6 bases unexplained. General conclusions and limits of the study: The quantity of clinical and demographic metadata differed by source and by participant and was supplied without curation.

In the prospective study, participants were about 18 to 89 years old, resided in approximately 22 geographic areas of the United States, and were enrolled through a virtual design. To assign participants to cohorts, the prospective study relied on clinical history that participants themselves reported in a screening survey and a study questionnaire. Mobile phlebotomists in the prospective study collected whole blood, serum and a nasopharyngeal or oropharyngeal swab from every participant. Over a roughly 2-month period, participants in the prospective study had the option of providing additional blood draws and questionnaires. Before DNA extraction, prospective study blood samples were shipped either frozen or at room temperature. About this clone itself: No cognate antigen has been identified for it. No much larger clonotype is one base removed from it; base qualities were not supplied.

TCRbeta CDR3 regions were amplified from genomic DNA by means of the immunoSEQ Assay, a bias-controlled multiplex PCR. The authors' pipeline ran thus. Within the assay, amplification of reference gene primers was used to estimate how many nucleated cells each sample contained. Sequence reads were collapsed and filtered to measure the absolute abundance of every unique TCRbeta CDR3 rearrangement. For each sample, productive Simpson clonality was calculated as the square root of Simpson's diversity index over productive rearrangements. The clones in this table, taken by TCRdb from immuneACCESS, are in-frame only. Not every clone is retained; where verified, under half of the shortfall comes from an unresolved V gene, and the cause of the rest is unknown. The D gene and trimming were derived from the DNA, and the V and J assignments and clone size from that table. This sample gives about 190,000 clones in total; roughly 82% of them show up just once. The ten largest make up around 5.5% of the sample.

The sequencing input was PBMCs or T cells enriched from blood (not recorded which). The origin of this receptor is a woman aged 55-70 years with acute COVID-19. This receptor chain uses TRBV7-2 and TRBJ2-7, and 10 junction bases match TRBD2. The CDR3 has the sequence CASSLGTSVPYEQYF. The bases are TGTGCCAGCAGCCTCGGGACTAGCGTACCCTACGAGCAGTACTTC.